This TCR beta chain was captured in a study of blood T cell repertoires in COVID-19 (dated by TCRdb to 2020 to 2022). Background on the whole study: Samples from collaborators originated in the United States, Italy and Spain and spanned both the acute and convalescent phases of COVID-19. The material from the prospective study consisted of cDNA or gDNA derived from T cells, B-cell-depleted T cells, or PBMCs. Subjects who had been exposed to COVID-19, were actively infected with it, or had recovered from it provided the deeply sampled blood TCRbeta repertoires that made up the dataset. The repertoires were released in a freely available public database meant as a resource for research on the immune response to SARS-CoV-2. The samples were drawn from the first 160 participants of the ongoing ImmuneRACE study and from 950 to 1,500 subjects provided by 6 global collaborators. Sample metadata almost always included a de-identified subject ID, COVID-19 status, age in years and sex. Where available, HLA class I and class II types were obtained from metadata supplied by the sample provider rather than from assay-based typing. What the study reported, not specific to this receptor: Clinical and demographic metadata were provided uncurated, with the amount varying by source and participant.

Collaborating institutions collected whole blood in K2EDTA tubes following their own protocols. For TCRbeta analysis, collaborator samples were shipped as frozen whole blood, as isolated PBMCs, or as DNA extracted from either sample type. TCRbeta CDR3 regions were amplified from genomic DNA by means of the immunoSEQ Assay, a bias-controlled multiplex PCR. The study's own analysis went as follows. The number of nucleated cells in each sample was estimated from the amplification of reference gene primers within the assay. Sequence reads were collapsed and filtered to measure the absolute abundance of every unique TCRbeta CDR3 rearrangement. For each sample, productive Simpson clonality was calculated by taking the square root of Simpson's diversity index across productive rearrangements. TCRdb re-hosts the immuneACCESS table, in-frame sequences only. Its copies lack some clones; in the studies checked, an unresolved V gene accounts for under half of them, and the cause for the rest is not known. V, J and clone size derive from that table, while D and trimming were established from the DNA sequence. The sample includes some 150,000 clones, with roughly 80% observed a single time. The ten largest clones capture just over 0.55% of the sample.

V ends up 6 bases short and J 7 bases short, with an unmatched junction base count of 11. From a lookup of the germline V gene, CDR1 and CDR2 are SGHTA and FQGNSA. The CDR3, cysteine through phenylalanine, is 15 amino acids long. The sequence is cut down to CDR3 DNA, 45 bases in frame from base 1. As regards this clone: Its cognate antigen has yet to be identified. Base-call qualities are not available, and no considerably larger clone is one nucleotide away.

What was sequenced was peripheral blood. The chain links TRBV7-2 with TRBJ1-5, and TRBD1 aligns with 8 junction nucleotides. This receptor was taken from a man aged 60-69 years with acute or convalescent COVID-19. For the CDR3, the sequence is CASSLDRAGSQPQHF. In nucleotide form, the sequence is TGTGCCAGCAGTCTGGACAGGGCGGGTAGCCAGCCCCAGCATTTT.